The TCR beta chain described here comes from a study of T cell responses to AZD1222 COVID-19 vaccine. The V gene lost 1 base and the J gene lost 4 bases, with 14 bases spanning the gap. The CDR3 is 15 residues long. Germline V lookup: CDR1 SGHAT, CDR2 FQNNGV. The repertoire was sequenced with immunoSEQ multiplex PCR; TCRdb's copy has only in-frame clones and lacks some. The profile covers approximately 100,000 clones, with 90% appearing a single time and around 5% taken by the ten largest. The TCR comes from an adult in good health. V gene TRBV11-2 combines with J gene TRBJ2-7; tentative D call: TRBD2 (7 bases). The sequencing here drew on peripheral blood, taken on day 0 of AZD1222 vaccination. The CDR3: CASSLGGGGPYEQYF. CDR3 in DNA: TGTGCCAGCAGCTTAGGCGGCGGGGGCCCGTACGAGCAGTACTTC.